The source of this T cell receptor (beta chain) is a study of blood T cell repertoires in COVID-19. The germline V gene has CDR1 MNHEY and CDR2 SVGAGI. The CDR3 runs 15 residues. V shed 6 bases and J shed 1 base, with 10 bases lying between them. The authors' processing: Using reference gene primer amplification, nucleated cell counts were estimated. The protocol was immunoSEQ multiplex PCR, while the TCRdb copy is restricted to in-frame clones and leaves out a portion. V and J calls and clone size are those listed in that table; D and trimming were worked out from the DNA. The sample shows over 120,000 clones, about four fifths of them seen only once.

The genes are TRBV6-5 and TRBJ2-6; D may be TRBD2 (5 bases). The clonotype was recovered from a man in his 70s who had recovered from COVID-19. The sequencing input was peripheral blood. For the CDR3, the DNA is TGTGCCAGCAGCGTCGACTATTCTGGGGCCAACGTCCTGACTTTC. As protein: CASSVDYSGANVLTF.